Sequencing of this TCR beta chain was carried out in a study of post-analysis software for immune sequencing data. TCR beta libraries were prepared from cDNA with unique molecular identifiers. Using its own MiXCR run on the PCR reads, TCRdb lists one record per CDR3 protein. The sample lists hundreds of thousands of distinct CDR3 sequences; approximately 30% were seen once. The clonotype was recovered from a girl aged 10 to 17 with multiple sclerosis. Sequenced: blood.

CDR3 amino acids: CASSLHVATNEKLFF. CDR3 DNA: TGTGCCAGCAGTTTACACGTTGCAACTAATGAAAAACTGTTTTTT. The J gene is TRBJ1-4, the V gene TRBV27; D call uncertain. Germline V lookup: CDR1 MNHEY, CDR2 SMNVEV (reference sequence). This CDR3 has 15 amino acids. V was clipped by 2 bases and J by 0 bases, with 7 bases between them.